This TCR beta chain appears in the sequencing data of a study of blood T cells in healthy people across ages (dated by TCRdb to the mid-2010s). In the study overall: In model experiments, roughly one uniquely barcoded TCR beta cDNA molecule per two T cells was captured by template switching. Donors of different ages were randomly distributed across sequencing lanes to avoid experimental bias. Four age groups were formed from the donors: young (average approximately 15 years), middle-aged (approximately 41), aged (under 70) and long-lived (around 80). Using the same blood draw, the study looked at two additional independent replicas of 1 million unique cDNA reads for two donors, one aged 18 to 30 and the other aged 80 or older. Age-related changes in TCR beta repertoire diversity were measured in the study by deep sequencing normalized with unique cDNA molecular identifiers. Results the study describes overall, beyond this receptor: As age increased, observed TCR beta diversity per million T cells dropped in a roughly linear way, and a significant reduction was already evident by age about 40. Observed TCR beta diversity correlated strongly with the percentage of naive T cells measured by flow cytometry. Because donor CMV infection status was unknown, age-related changes in expanded clonotypes were potentially confounded. Conclusive comparison of naive and antigen-experienced compartments was prevented by the profiling of bulk unsorted PBMCs. Compared with the aged group, the long-lived group had more naive CD4+ T cells, fewer expanded clones and increased TCR diversity, a pattern suggesting age selection. Estimates of total diversity based on one million sequenced T cells were regarded as lower bounds and as underestimates.

A remark on this clonotype: No antigen is known for it. Base quality data are lacking; no much larger clone is found one base away.

Donors were a few dozen systemically healthy Caucasian individuals from Russia aged 6 to 90 years. Approximately 9.3 milliliters of peripheral blood were drawn from each donor into EDTA-treated Vacutainer tubes. Ficoll-Paque density-gradient centrifugation was used to isolate PBMCs, with at least 6 million per sample. Trizol reagent was used to extract total RNA from PBMCs, with at least 5.5 micrograms per sample. The percentages of naive CD45RAhigh/CD27high T cells were determined by flow cytometry on a PBMC aliquot from every donor. The protocol used for the library was 5' RACE. Sequencing took place on an Illumina HiSeq 2500. The second PCR ran for about 6 to 11 cycles and used a J-beta primer mix along with a sample-barcoded 5' primer. Each TCR beta cDNA molecule received a unique molecular identifier from a template-switch 5' adaptor carrying 12 random nucleotides. At least 3 million CDR3-containing paired-end reads were obtained from each sample. First-strand cDNA was synthesized from all RNA with the Mint cDNA synthesis kit, primed by a TRBC-specific oligonucleotide. After uracil-DNA glycosylase treatment, a first 18-cycle PCR used universal primers M1SS and BC2_uni_R on all cDNA. Per the source publication's procedure: For normalization, 1 million high-quality reads, each with a distinct molecular identifier, were randomly selected from each sample. Reads with shared molecular identifiers were discarded instead of being binned into consensus sequences. MiTCR, run with a Q25 quality threshold and the strictest error-elimination algorithm, handled CDR3 identification, clonotype clustering and error correction. A nonparametric unseen species model using Euler transformation provided a lower-bound estimate of total TCR beta diversity. Starting from the raw public reads, TCRdb applied fastp trimming at Q25, assembled clones with MiXCR and retained in-frame beta chains. Entries are consolidated by CDR3 protein sequence, retaining the most common genes and DNA. What appears here as the V and J calls and clone size reflects TCRdb's work, not the paper's. This sample is represented by under 1,000,000 distinct CDR3 sequences; around 36% of them were singletons. The biggest ten clones account for 10% to 15% of the sample.

Including the terminal cysteine and phenylalanine, the CDR3 comprises 14 residues. Only the CDR3 region is kept as DNA, spanning 42 bases read in frame from base 1. Trimming at the junction amounts to 5 bases on V and 0 bases on J, and the germline ends lie 5 bases apart. In this chain, TRBV12-3 or TRBV12-4 is recombined with TRBJ2-6, with the D gene call left open. The sample taken for sequencing was blood. The receptor was derived from a man aged 18 to 35 in good health. The DNA is as follows: TGTGCCAGCAGTATTCTCTCTGGGGCCAACGTCCTGACTTTC. It codes for CASSILSGANVLTF.